The entry that follows covers one TCR beta chain sequence. Its specificity is unknown. This entry belongs to a study of CD8 T cells in ankylosing spondylitis. Overall study findings and caveats: Clones linked to disease were reported to show significant enrichment in matched ankylosing spondylitis synovial fluid.

MiXCR, applied by TCRdb to the 5' RACE reads, yields one record per CDR3 protein. The sample shows about 160,000 distinct CDR3 sequences, around a tenth of them seen only once. There are 19 residues in the CDR3. Trimming removed 1 base from V and 0 bases from J; junction bases left unmatched: 9. Per germline, CDR1 SGHVS and CDR2 FQNEAQ. The material sequenced was blood, either unsorted or a sorted T cell fraction (not recorded which). The chain uses TRBV7-8 and TRBJ2-1; 10 nucleotides align to TRBD2. The sequence derives from a female donor with ankylosing spondylitis or in good health (not recorded which). The CDR3 DNA reads TGTGCCAGCAGCTTAGAAGGGACTAGCGTTCGTTTCTCCTACAATGAGCAGTTCTTC. Residues: CASSLEGTSVRFSYNEQFF.